This TCR beta chain was captured by sequencing in a study of blood T cell repertoires in COVID-19. On the study more broadly: COVID-19 samples, acute and convalescent, were from the United States, Italy and Spain. T cells, B-cell-depleted T cells, or PBMCs provided the cDNA or gDNA that served as material.

Per the authors' pipeline: The authors estimated nucleated cell counts from reference gene primer amplification. Repertoires were generated with immunoSEQ multiplex PCR, while TCRdb's copy carries only in-frame clones and drops some. For V, J and clone size, that table is used; D and trimming come from the DNA. This table has tens of thousands of clones, about 92% appearing once. This CDR3 region has 15 residues. Between the trimmed V and J ends, which lost 5 bases and 0 bases, there was a span of 12 bases. CDR1 and CDR2 (germline): SGHTA, FQGNSA. V and J are TRBV7-2 and TRBJ2-3; D perhaps matches TRBD1 (6 bases). What was sequenced was peripheral blood. The source of this sequence is a man between 70 and 80 years old with acute or convalescent COVID-19. The CDR3 DNA reads as TGTGCCAGCAGCCAACAGGGCTCGAGCACAGATACGCAGTATTTT. This encodes CASSQQGSSTDTQYF.